A single T cell receptor (beta chain) is shown here with its context. Its antigen is undetermined. This entry belongs to a study of T cell responses to AZD1222 COVID-19 vaccine. The protocol was immunoSEQ multiplex PCR, while the TCRdb copy is restricted to in-frame clones and leaves out a portion. The sample lists 100,000 to 140,000 clones, nearly 90% occurring once. Broader study findings: Most donors were white British and more were female, and clonal diversity was possibly underestimated. Spike-spanning, vaccine-associated CD4 TCRs were dominant at 160-218 and 743-854. Spike-specific TCR depth and breadth grew after two AZD1222 doses.

Per germline, CDR1 SNHLY and CDR2 FYNNEI. The CDR3 consists of 16 residues. Germline trimming cut 4 bases from V and 7 bases from J; bases unmatched to any gene: 11. The specimen was peripheral blood, collected 28 days after the second AZD1222 dose. The origin of this receptor is an adult who received the AZD1222 COVID-19 vaccine. The chain is built from TRBV2 and TRBJ1-5; 9 bases match TRBD1. Here the CDR3 reads CASSGGTGSVGQPQHF. In nucleotides, the CDR3 is TGTGCCAGCAGTGGAGGGACAGGGTCGGTGGGACAGCCCCAGCATTTT.